Sequencing of this TCR beta chain was carried out in a study of shared clonotypes between healthy human individuals. Study background: A couple of women and a few men aged 18 to 49 served as donors. Findings and limits, study-wide: Some clonotypes were shared by all four sorted-subset donors, while others were not shared. The non-shared ones had lower generation probabilities than the shared ones. Sampling used blood alone; tissue repertoires probably differ.

About this clone itself: The antigen is undetermined.

V gave up 9 bases and J gave up 5 bases, with 12 bases separating them. The CDR3 has 12 amino acids. The germline CDR1 and CDR2 sequences are ENHRY and SYGVKD. Each replicate PCR on the sorted subsets used 200 ng DNA (around 30,000 T cell genomes). Libraries were prepared by immunoSEQ multiplex PCR; TCRdb keeps only in-frame clonotypes and omits some of them. The sample records over 1.4 million clones, over 95% being singletons. Material: naive CD4+ T cells sorted from blood. Indicated subset: CD45RA+ positively selected. This chain uses TRBV10-3 with TRBJ2-3; maybe TRBD1 (5 bases). The receptor comes from a man aged 25 to 40 in good health. In DNA, the CDR3 is TGTGCCATGCGAGGCAGGGAAGATACGCAGTATTTT. This encodes CAMRGREDTQYF.